This is a list of T cell receptor beta chains from one sample in a study of T cells in localized non-small cell lung cancer. Libraries were prepared by immunoSEQ multiplex PCR; TCRdb keeps only in-frame clonotypes and omits some of them. The table shows roughly 40,000 clones, with around 83% occurring only once. The specimen was PBMCs, collected before any cancer treatment. These receptor sequences come from a man between 35 and 75 years old with stage II lung adenocarcinoma. Each CDR3 is given with its conserved first and last residue. D genes are given only for firm matches. Size values are once, few and many counts, or a class for expanded clones, and some rows have none.

J: TRBJ2-3
size: NA
D: TRBD1
V: TRBV11-1
length: 16
CDR3: CASSLGTGALTDTQYF
DNA: TGTGCCAGCAGCTTGGGGACAGGTGCCCTCACAGATACGCAGTATTTT

J: TRBJ2-5
size: NA
D: NA
V: TRBV6-5
length: 14
CDR3: CASSKRVVGETQYF
DNA: TGTGCCAGCAGCAAACGGGTTGTGGGAGAGACCCAGTACTTC

J: TRBJ2-1
size: NA
D: TRBD1
V: TRBV9
length: 15
CDR3: CASSFRTGEENEQFF
DNA: TGTGCCAGCAGCTTCCGGACAGGGGAGGAAAATGAGCAGTTCTTC

J: TRBJ1-3
size: NA
D: NA
V: TRBV2
length: 13
CDR3: CASTSTLQATIYF
DNA: TGTGCCAGCACTTCGACTTTACAGGCCACCATATATTTT

J: TRBJ1-5
size: NA
D: TRBD1
V: TRBV6-5
length: 13
CDR3: CATRGQANQPQHF
DNA: TGTGCCACCCGAGGACAGGCCAATCAGCCCCAGCATTTT

J: TRBJ1-2
size: medium-sized
D: NA
V: TRBV6-5
length: 14
CDR3: CASSYGGSMGGYTF
DNA: TGTGCCAGCAGTTACGGGGGCTCAATGGGTGGCTACACCTTC

J: TRBJ1-6
size: few
D: NA
V: TRBV19
length: 13
CDR3: CASSRDFQGSLHF
DNA: TGTGCCAGTAGTCGGGACTTCCAGGGGTCCCTCCACTTT

J: TRBJ2-7
size: NA
D: NA
V: TRBV6-5
length: 13
CDR3: CASSEARDYEQYF
DNA: TGTGCCAGCAGTGAAGCGAGGGACTACGAGCAGTACTTC

J: TRBJ1-3
size: NA
D: NA
V: TRBV6-1
length: 14
CDR3: CASSNRDSGNTIYF
DNA: TGTGCCAGCAGCAACAGAGACTCTGGAAACACCATATATTTT

J: TRBJ2-7
size: NA
D: TRBD2
V: TRBV11-1
length: 16
CDR3: CASSATSGSAGYEQYF
DNA: TGTGCCAGCAGCGCGACTAGCGGGAGTGCTGGCTACGAGCAGTACTTC

J: TRBJ2-7
size: NA
D: TRBD1
V: TRBV5-6
length: 13
CDR3: CASSRTGFYEQYF
DNA: TGTGCCAGCAGCCGGACAGGGTTCTACGAGCAGTACTTC

J: TRBJ1-5
size: NA
D: NA
V: TRBV6-6
length: 14
CDR3: CASIRYGGNQPQHF
DNA: TGTGCCAGCATCCGCTATGGGGGCAATCAGCCCCAGCATTTT

J: TRBJ2-3
size: NA
D: TRBD2
V: TRBV4-2
length: 16
CDR3: CASSQDGAGGPDTQYF
DNA: TGTGCCAGCAGCCAAGATGGCGCGGGAGGTCCAGATACGCAGTATTTT

J: TRBJ2-1
size: NA
D: NA
V: TRBV19
length: 13
CDR3: CASSITGVHEQFF
DNA: TGTGCCAGTAGTATAACGGGGGTCCATGAGCAGTTCTTC

J: TRBJ2-7
size: few
D: NA
V: TRBV11-2
length: 16
CDR3: CASSTLRTEASYEQYF
DNA: TGTGCCAGCAGCACTCTGCGGACAGAGGCCTCCTACGAGCAGTACTTC

J: TRBJ1-5
size: NA
D: TRBD1
V: TRBV5-5
length: 16
CDR3: CASSFSGGQNNQPQHF
DNA: TGTGCCAGCAGCTTTAGTGGGGGACAGAATAATCAGCCCCAGCATTTT

J: TRBJ1-1
size: NA
D: TRBD1
V: TRBV29-1
length: 13
CDR3: CSVVRGRITEAFF
DNA: TGCAGCGTTGTGAGGGGGCGCATCACTGAAGCTTTCTTT

J: TRBJ2-2
size: NA
D: NA
V: TRBV6-5
length: 15
CDR3: CASSYSGSNTGELFF
DNA: TGTGCCAGCAGTTACTCGGGATCGAACACCGGGGAGCTGTTTTTT

J: TRBJ2-3
size: NA
D: NA
V: TRBV7-2
length: 13
CDR3: CASSFSSPDTQYF
DNA: TGTGCCAGCAGCTTTTCTAGCCCAGATACGCAGTATTTT

J: TRBJ1-1
size: once
D: NA
V: TRBV18
length: 16
CDR3: CASSPLISGRDTEAFF
DNA: TGTGCCAGCTCACCACTAATTTCGGGGAGGGATACTGAAGCTTTCTTT

J: TRBJ2-5
size: NA
D: TRBD2
V: TRBV7-6
length: 16
CDR3: CASSLVRLAAQETQYF
DNA: TGTGCCAGCAGCTTAGTAAGGCTAGCGGCACAAGAGACCCAGTACTTC

J: TRBJ1-1
size: NA
D: NA
V: TRBV6-6
length: 14
CDR3: CASSADRGTTEAFF
DNA: TGTGCCAGCAGTGCGGACAGAGGGACCACTGAAGCTTTCTTT

J: TRBJ1-3
size: NA
D: NA
V: TRBV10-2
length: 16
CDR3: CASSGVDSLSGNTIYF
DNA: TGCGCCAGCAGTGGGGTGGACAGCCTCTCTGGAAACACCATATATTTT

J: TRBJ1-2
size: NA
D: NA
V: TRBV28
length: 13
CDR3: CASSPDPGDGYTF
DNA: TGTGCCAGCAGTCCGGACCCGGGAGATGGCTACACCTTC

J: TRBJ1-2
size: NA
D: NA
V: TRBV27
length: 14
CDR3: CASSLGANGAGYTF
DNA: TGTGCCAGCAGTCTAGGGGCGAACGGGGCAGGCTACACCTTC

J: TRBJ2-1
size: NA
D: TRBD2
V: TRBV15
length: 13
CDR3: CATSPSGGYEQFF
DNA: TGTGCCACCAGCCCTAGCGGGGGCTATGAGCAGTTCTTC

J: TRBJ1-5
size: NA
D: NA
V: TRBV6-5
length: 12
CDR3: CASSYGNQPQHF
DNA: TGTGCCAGCAGTTACGGGAATCAGCCCCAGCATTTT

J: TRBJ1-5
size: medium-sized
D: NA
V: TRBV5-1
length: 15
CDR3: CASSLRAGFDQPQHF
DNA: TGCGCCAGCAGCTTACGTGCAGGGTTCGATCAGCCCCAGCATTTT

J: TRBJ1-2
size: NA
D: NA
V: TRBV6-5
length: 15
CDR3: CASSSPRGSGYGYTF
DNA: TGTGCCAGCAGTTCTCCCCGGGGGAGCGGCTATGGCTACACCTTC

J: TRBJ2-1
size: NA
D: NA
V: TRBV6-5
length: 16
CDR3: CASSYSVAGIYNEQFF
DNA: TGTGCCAGCAGTTACTCCGTGGCAGGGATCTACAATGAGCAGTTCTTC

J: TRBJ2-2
size: NA
D: TRBD1
V: TRBV11-1
length: 17
CDR3: CASSLARGQGPTGELFF
DNA: TGTGCCAGCAGCTTAGCGCGAGGACAGGGACCCACCGGGGAGCTGTTTTTT

J: TRBJ1-2
size: NA
D: NA
V: TRBV18
length: 14
CDR3: CASSPERGSYGYTF
DNA: TGTGCCAGCTCACCAGAGCGGGGCTCCTATGGCTACACCTTC

J: TRBJ2-7
size: NA
D: TRBD1
V: TRBV6-5
length: 13
CDR3: CASRSGQGYEQYF
DNA: TGTGCCAGCAGATCGGGACAGGGGTACGAGCAGTACTTC

J: TRBJ2-3
size: NA
D: NA
V: TRBV2
length: 15
CDR3: CASSEGQASTDTQYF
DNA: TGTGCCAGCAGTGAAGGACAGGCTAGCACAGATACGCAGTATTTT

J: TRBJ2-3
size: NA
D: NA
V: TRBV9
length: 15
CDR3: CASSPSGTKTDTQYF
DNA: TGTGCCAGCAGCCCCTCCGGGACCAAGACAGATACGCAGTATTTT

J: TRBJ1-3
size: NA
D: NA
V: TRBV27
length: 13
CDR3: CASGVPGGNTIYF
DNA: TGTGCCAGCGGGGTCCCCGGTGGAAACACTATATATTTT

J: TRBJ2-3
size: NA
D: TRBD1
V: TRBV28
length: 13
CDR3: CASQTGGTDTQYF
DNA: TGTGCCAGCCAGACAGGGGGCACAGATACGCAGTATTTT

J: TRBJ1-5
size: NA
D: TRBD1
V: TRBV19
length: 16
CDR3: CASSIVEGAIAQPQHF
DNA: TGTGCCAGTAGTATAGTGGAGGGGGCGATCGCTCAGCCCCAGCATTTT

J: TRBJ2-5
size: once
D: NA
V: TRBV5-4
length: 11
CDR3: CASSLGQTQYF
DNA: TGTGCCAGCAGCTTAGGACAGACCCAGTACTTC

J: TRBJ2-2
size: NA
D: NA
V: TRBV9
length: 19
CDR3: CASSVAKWDGNKNTGELFF
DNA: TGTGCCAGCAGCGTAGCCAAATGGGACGGAAACAAGAACACCGGGGAGCTGTTTTTT

J: TRBJ2-7
size: NA
D: NA
V: TRBV6-5
length: 16
CDR3: CASSYSRTGDSYEQYF
DNA: TGTGCCAGCAGTTACTCTAGGACGGGAGACTCCTACGAGCAGTACTTC

J: TRBJ1-5
size: NA
D: NA
V: TRBV5-4
length: 13
CDR3: CASSMGGDQPQHF
DNA: TGTGCCAGCAGCATGGGGGGGGATCAGCCCCAGCATTTT

J: TRBJ2-5
size: NA
D: TRBD2
V: TRBV14
length: 17
CDR3: CASSQESGSSVWETQYF
DNA: TGTGCCAGCAGCCAAGAAAGCGGGAGTAGTGTGTGGGAGACCCAGTACTTC

J: TRBJ2-3
size: NA
D: TRBD2
V: TRBV29-1
length: 14
CDR3: CSVSTSASTDTQYF
DNA: TGCAGCGTTAGCACTAGCGCAAGCACAGATACGCAGTATTTT

J: TRBJ2-7
size: NA
D: TRBD1
V: TRBV28
length: 14
CDR3: CASSSGTGAYEQYF
DNA: TGTGCCAGCAGTTCGGGGACAGGGGCGTACGAGCAGTACTTC

J: TRBJ1-1
size: NA
D: TRBD1
V: TRBV27
length: 15
CDR3: CASSISGTVNTEAFF
DNA: TGTGCCAGCAGTATATCCGGGACAGTGAACACTGAAGCTTTCTTT